This is a list of T cell receptor beta chains from one sample in a study of T cell responses to AZD1222 COVID-19 vaccine. Sequenced by immunoSEQ multiplex PCR; TCRdb stores in-frame clones only, minus some. The sample shows roughly 24,000 clones, 88% of them seen only once. The material sequenced was peripheral blood, taken 28 days after the second AZD1222 dose. The receptors originated from an adult who received the AZD1222 COVID-19 vaccine. Each CDR3 is given with its conserved first and last residue. D genes are given only for firm matches. Clone size, where shown, is once, few, many, or a class for clones that have expanded.

>TRBJ2-2|TRBV7-8|NA|NA
TGTGCCAGCAGCAACCGTGGGGGTTTGAGCACCGGGGAGCTGTTTTTT
CASSNRGGLSTGELFF
>TRBJ2-5|TRBV15|NA|few
TGTGCCACCAGCAGAGACAAAACCCAAGAGACCCAGTACTTC
CATSRDKTQETQYF
>TRBJ1-6|TRBV6-5|NA|NA
TGTGCCACCGCGCCCGAAGGGGAGTCTAATTCACCCCTCCACTTT
CATAPEGESNSPLHF
>TRBJ1-4|TRBV7-9|TRBD1|NA
TGTGCCAGCAGCTTAAGGGACAGGGGTGGTGAAAAACTGTTTTTT
CASSLRDRGGEKLFF
>TRBJ2-3|TRBV3-1/TRBV3-2|TRBD2|NA
TGTGCCAGCAGCCAGAGCGGGGGCACAGATACGCAGTATTTT
CASSQSGGTDTQYF
>TRBJ2-3|TRBV7-8|TRBD1|NA
TGTGCCAGCAGCTCGGGACAGGGAGGTAGCACAGATACGCAGTATTTT
CASSSGQGGSTDTQYF
>TRBJ2-5|TRBV7-8|NA|NA
TGTGCCAGCAGCTCCCGGATGCCAGAGACCCAGTACTTC
CASSSRMPETQYF
>TRBJ2-3|TRBV7-8|NA|NA
TGTGCCAGCAGCCCCCGGGACCAATTCACAGATACGCAGTATTTT
CASSPRDQFTDTQYF
>TRBJ2-3|TRBV19|NA|NA
TGTGCCAGTAGTGTCAGGCCTGTGATCCCAGATACGCAGTATTTT
CASSVRPVIPDTQYF
>TRBJ2-7|TRBV11-2|NA|NA
TGTGCCAGCAGCTTAGGCGGCAGTAGCTACGAGCAGTACTTC
CASSLGGSSYEQYF
>TRBJ2-1|TRBV27|NA|NA
TGTGCCAGCAACCCTCTGGCAGGGGAGAGGGGCTTCGATGAGCAGTTCTTC
CASNPLAGERGFDEQFF
>TRBJ2-3|TRBV6-2/TRBV6-3|NA|NA
TGTGCCAGCAGTTACTCTCCCGAACCTAGCACAGATACGCAGTATTTT
CASSYSPEPSTDTQYF
>TRBJ2-5|TRBV5-4|NA|NA
TGTGCCAGCACCATCGAGCCAGGGACGGGGACCCAGTACTTC
CASTIEPGTGTQYF
>TRBJ2-7|TRBV10-3|TRBD1|NA
TGTGCCATCAGTCGGGACAGGGGCGAGCAGTACTTC
CAISRDRGEQYF
>TRBJ2-7|TRBV9|TRBD1|NA
TGTGCCAGCAGCCTCCGGGACAGGGTGGAAGAGCAGTACTTC
CASSLRDRVEEQYF
>TRBJ1-3|TRBV10-3|NA|NA
TGTGCCATCAGGGACAGTTCCGGAAACACCATATATTTT
CAIRDSSGNTIYF
>TRBJ1-2|TRBV4-1|TRBD1|NA
TGCGCCAGCACTCGCGGACCAGGGGGTGGCTATGGCTACACCTTC
CASTRGPGGGYGYTF
>TRBJ2-1|TRBV28|TRBD2|NA
TGTGCCAGCAGCCCCGGGGGGGAGAATGAGCAGTTCTTC
CASSPGGENEQFF
>TRBJ1-2|TRBV6-5|TRBD1|NA
TGTGCCAGCAGTTACCGGGACAGGGGCTATGGCTACACCTTC
CASSYRDRGYGYTF
>TRBJ1-2|TRBV2|NA|NA
TGTGCCAGCAGTAGCGGACAGACCTTCTATGGCTACACCTTC
CASSSGQTFYGYTF
>TRBJ1-5|TRBV6-2/TRBV6-3|NA|NA
TGTGCCAGCAGTTACACAGGGACCCCCTTCCATTTT
CASSYTGTPFHF
>TRBJ1-2|TRBV7-8|NA|NA
TGTGCCAGCAGCTTGGGGTCCCCGGAGCATGGCTACACCTTC
CASSLGSPEHGYTF
>TRBJ2-5|TRBV7-3|NA|NA
TGTGCCAGCAGCTTAGGGCAGCGAGAGACCCAGTACTTC
CASSLGQRETQYF
>TRBJ2-7|TRBV7-8|NA|NA
TGTGCCAGCAGCCCGAGACACCCTTACCAGAGCTCCTACGAGCAGTACTTC
CASSPRHPYQSSYEQYF
>TRBJ1-4|TRBV6-5|NA|NA
TGTGCCAGCAGTTACTCGGATGACAGAGAAAAACTGTTTTTT
CASSYSDDREKLFF
>TRBJ2-2|TRBV10-2|TRBD1|NA
TGCGCCAGCAGTGATGGACAGGGGAGAACCGGGGAGCTGTTTTTT
CASSDGQGRTGELFF
>TRBJ2-5|TRBV3-1/TRBV3-2|NA|NA
TGTGCCAGCAGCCAAGTCCGAGAGACCCAGTACTTC
CASSQVRETQYF
>TRBJ1-5|TRBV12-3/TRBV12-4|NA|NA
TGTGCCAGCCAAAAGTCGGCCGGACAGCCCCAGCATTTT
CASQKSAGQPQHF
>TRBJ2-2|TRBV10-3|NA|NA
TGTGCCATCAGTGTCACAGTAGACACCGGGGAGCTGTTTTTT
CAISVTVDTGELFF
>TRBJ1-5|TRBV5-3|NA|NA
TGTGCCAGACCCGGTGGACAGCCCCAGCATTTT
CARPGGQPQHF
>TRBJ1-2|TRBV3-1/TRBV3-2|NA|NA
TGTGCCAGCAGCCAAGACGGCGGCTATGGCTACACCTTC
CASSQDGGYGYTF
>TRBJ2-1|TRBV24-1|NA|NA
TGTGCCACCAGCACACAGGGTGCAAATGAGCAGTTCTTC
CATSTQGANEQFF
>TRBJ2-2|TRBV27|TRBD2|NA
TGTGCCAGCAGCCACCGGGGCGGGGGAACTGACACCGGGGAGCTGTTTTTT
CASSHRGGGTDTGELFF
>TRBJ2-7|TRBV18|TRBD2|NA
TGTGCCAGCTCACCCAGGACTAGCGGGGGCTCTACCTACGAGCAGTACTTC
CASSPRTSGGSTYEQYF
>TRBJ2-1|TRBV6-2/TRBV6-3|NA|NA
TGTGCCAGCAGCCCAGGGCGGGCCTACAATGAGCAGTTCTTC
CASSPGRAYNEQFF
>TRBJ2-1|TRBV7-3|NA|NA
TGTGCCAGCAGCTCACCAAGCGGCCATGAGCAGTTCTTC
CASSSPSGHEQFF
>TRBJ2-5|TRBV7-9|NA|NA
TGTGCCAGCAGCCTTGGGACACTCCAAGAGACCCAGTACTTC
CASSLGTLQETQYF